This T cell receptor (beta chain) was retrieved from a study of CD8+ T cells in alopecia areata. The CDR3 has 12 amino acids. V was trimmed by 0 bases and J by 9 bases, leaving 6 bases between them. Per the germline V gene, CDR1 is LNHNV and CDR2 is YYDKDF (reference sequence). The authors extracted RNA and reverse transcribed it into cDNA as the sequencing template. TCRdb keeps only in-frame clones here, not all; method: immunoSEQ multiplex PCR. This sample yields some 190,000 clones, of which approximately 51% are seen a single time; about a tenth belongs to the top ten. This clone showed up just a few times. Specified treatment: oral pan-JAK inhibitor, 5-10 mg twice daily. Sorting separated CD4+ and CD8+ T cells out of PBMCs.

The chain recombines TRBV15 with TRBJ2-1; D gene unclear. Sequences were derived from CD8+ T cells sorted from blood, sampled around week 52, from a patient treated with tofacitinib. The TCR sequence derives from a human donor with alopecia areata. The CDR3 sequence: CATSRDLVEQFF. In DNA form, the CDR3 reads TGTGCCACCAGCAGAGATTTGGTTGAGCAGTTCTTC. Filled out from reference TRBV15 and TRBJ2-1, the complete variable domain reads DAMVIQNPRYQVTQFGKPVTLSCSQTLNHNVMYWYQQKSSQAPKLLFHYYDKDFNNEADTPDNFQSRRPNTSFCFLDIRSPGLGDTAMYLCATSRDLVEQFFGPGTRLTVL.